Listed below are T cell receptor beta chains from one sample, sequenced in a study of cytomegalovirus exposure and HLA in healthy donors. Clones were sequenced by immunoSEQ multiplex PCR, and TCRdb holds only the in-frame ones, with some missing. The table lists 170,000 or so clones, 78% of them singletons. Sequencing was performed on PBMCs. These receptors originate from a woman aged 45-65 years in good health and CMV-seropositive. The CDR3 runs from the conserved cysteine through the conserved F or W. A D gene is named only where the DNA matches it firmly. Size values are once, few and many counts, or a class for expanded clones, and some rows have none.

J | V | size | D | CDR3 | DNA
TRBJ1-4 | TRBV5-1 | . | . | CASSLEAGVLEKLFF | TGCGCCAGCAGCTTGGAGGCAGGGGTGCTTGAAAAACTGTTTTTT
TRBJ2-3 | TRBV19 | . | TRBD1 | CASSIAGTGGTDTQYF | TGTGCCAGTAGTATCGCCGGGACAGGGGGCACAGATACGCAGTATTTT
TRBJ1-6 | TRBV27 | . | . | CASSFDRRDNSPLHF | TGTGCCAGCAGTTTCGATAGACGGGATAATTCACCCCTCCACTTT
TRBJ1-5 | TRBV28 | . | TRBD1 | CASSLAGGWDQPQHF | TGTGCCAGCAGTTTGGCAGGGGGATGGGATCAGCCCCAGCATTTT
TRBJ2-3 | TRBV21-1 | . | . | CASSTMNNNRDCHTDTQYF | TGTGCCAGCAGCACAATGAATAACAACCGGGACTGCCACACAGATACGCAGTATTTT
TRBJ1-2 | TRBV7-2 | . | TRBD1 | CASSPRATGGAHGYTF | TGTGCCAGCAGCCCCCGGGCCACAGGGGGCGCGCATGGCTACACCTTC
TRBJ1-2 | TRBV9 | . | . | CASSETDGALAF | TGTGCCAGCAGCGAGACAGACGGAGCTCTCGCCTTC
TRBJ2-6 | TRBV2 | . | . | CASQEDWAAGANGLTF | TGTGCCAGCCAAGAAGATTGGGCGGCTGGGGCCAACGGCCTGACTTTC
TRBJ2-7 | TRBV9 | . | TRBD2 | CASSVGGTSGYEQYF | TGTGCCAGCAGCGTAGGCGGGACTAGCGGGTACGAGCAGTACTTC
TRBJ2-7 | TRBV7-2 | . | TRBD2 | CASSSGLAGEQYF | TGTGCCAGCAGCTCGGGACTAGCGGGCGAGCAGTACTTC
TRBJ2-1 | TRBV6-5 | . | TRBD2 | CASSRSTSGGNEQFF | TGTGCCAGCAGTCGATCGACTAGCGGGGGTAATGAGCAGTTCTTC
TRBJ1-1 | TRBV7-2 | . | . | CASGTRPEQGRTEAFF | TGTGCCAGCGGTACCCGACCGGAACAGGGACGGACTGAAGCTTTCTTT
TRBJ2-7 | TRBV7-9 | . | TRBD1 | CASTPLQDRPVEQYF | TGTGCCAGCACCCCATTACAGGACAGGCCTGTCGAGCAGTACTTC
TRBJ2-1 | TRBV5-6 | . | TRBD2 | CASSPSGGAYEQFF | TGTGCCAGCAGCCCCAGCGGGGGGGCCTATGAGCAGTTCTTC
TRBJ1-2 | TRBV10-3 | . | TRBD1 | CAISDDREASGYTF | TGTGCCATCAGTGACGACAGGGAAGCTAGTGGCTACACCTTC
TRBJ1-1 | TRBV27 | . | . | CASSPRRGMNTEAFF | TGTGCCAGCAGTCCCCGGAGAGGGATGAACACTGAAGCTTTCTTT
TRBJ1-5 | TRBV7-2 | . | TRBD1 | CASSLGRGRGNQPQHF | TGTGCCAGCAGCTTAGGCAGGGGGCGAGGTAATCAGCCCCAGCATTTT
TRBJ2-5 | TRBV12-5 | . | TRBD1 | CASGFYDRGEETQYF | TGTGCTAGTGGTTTCTACGACAGGGGGGAAGAGACCCAGTACTTC
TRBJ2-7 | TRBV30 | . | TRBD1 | CAWRGQGARYEQYF | TGTGCCTGGAGGGGACAGGGGGCGCGCTACGAGCAGTACTTC
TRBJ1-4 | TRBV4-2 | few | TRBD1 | CASSQDRDRGEEKLFF | TGTGCCAGCAGCCAAGATCGGGACAGGGGTGAAGAAAAACTGTTTTTT
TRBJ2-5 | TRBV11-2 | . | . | CASSLGLPGRETQYF | TGTGCCAGCAGCCTGGGACTTCCCGGGCGGGAGACCCAGTACTTC
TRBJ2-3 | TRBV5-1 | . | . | CASSLGGDTQYF | TGCGCCAGCAGCTTGGGTGGCGATACGCAGTATTTT
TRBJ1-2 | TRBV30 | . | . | CAWGGGLGFADYGYTF | TGTGCCTGGGGGGGAGGATTGGGTTTTGCGGACTATGGCTACACCTTC
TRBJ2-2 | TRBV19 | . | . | CASSIRTGWDTGELFF | TGTGCCAGTAGTATCCGTACAGGGTGGGACACCGGGGAGCTGTTTTTT
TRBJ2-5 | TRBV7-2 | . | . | CASSSQGSIQETQYF | TGTGCCAGCAGCTCCCAGGGGTCAATTCAAGAGACCCAGTACTTC
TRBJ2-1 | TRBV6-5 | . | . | CASSYDSGNEQFF | TGTGCCAGCAGTTACGACTCCGGGAATGAGCAGTTCTTC
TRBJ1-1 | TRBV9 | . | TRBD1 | CASSVTGMGTEAFF | TGTGCCAGCAGCGTGACAGGGATGGGCACTGAAGCTTTCTTT
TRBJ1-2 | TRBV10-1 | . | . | CASSDPQGYTF | TGCGCCAGCAGTGACCCTCAGGGCTACACCTTC
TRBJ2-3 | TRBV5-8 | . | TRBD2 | CASSVAGGAGDTQYF | TGTGCCAGCAGCGTCGCGGGGGGGGCGGGAGATACGCAGTATTTT
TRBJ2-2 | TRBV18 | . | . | CASSPAALNTGELFF | TGTGCCAGCTCACCAGCGGCGCTGAACACCGGGGAGCTGTTTTTT
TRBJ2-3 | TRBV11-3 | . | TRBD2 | CASSLGLAGGLADTQYF | TGTGCCAGCAGCTTAGGACTAGCGGGGGGGCTGGCAGATACGCAGTATTTT
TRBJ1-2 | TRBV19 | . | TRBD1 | CASSIATGGLYGYTF | TGTGCCAGTAGTATCGCGACAGGGGGCCTCTATGGCTACACCTTC
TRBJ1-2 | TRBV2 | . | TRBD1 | CASSGQGSYGYTF | TGTGCCAGCAGCGGACAGGGAAGCTATGGCTACACCTTC
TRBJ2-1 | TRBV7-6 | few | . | CASSPAGFGEQFF | TGTGCCAGCAGTCCTGCAGGGTTTGGAGAGCAGTTCTTC
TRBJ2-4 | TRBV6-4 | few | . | CASSEGTQSEIQYF | TGTGCCAGCAGTGAGGGGACTCAGTCGGAAATTCAGTACTTC
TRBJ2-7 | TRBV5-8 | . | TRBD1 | CASSFKQGAGSYEQYF | TGTGCCAGCAGCTTTAAACAGGGGGCAGGCTCCTACGAGCAGTACTTC